The present T cell receptor beta chain was sequenced within a study of cytomegalovirus exposure and HLA in healthy donors. Study details: A subsequent analysis reported that the roughly 120 validation repertoires were produced on the same platform that had also been used for the roughly 700 first-cohort repertoires.

General observations from the study: The listing of roughly 160 TCR beta chains classed them as cytomegalovirus-associated. Reportedly, diagnosis of cytomegalovirus status by the classifier showed high specificity and sensitivity. In vitro testing confirmed three CMV-associated chains as specific for CMV antigens.

The germline gives CDR1 PRHDT, CDR2 FYEKMQ (reference sequence). Trimming pared 5 bases from V and 4 bases from J, leaving 17 bases between. The CDR3 is 15 residues long. Produced via immunoSEQ multiplex PCR; TCRdb's table is partial and in-frame only. The sample lists 200,000 to 300,000 clones, about 86% occurring once. Comments on this clone: The antigen is not known.

The sample was PBMCs. V is TRBV13 and J is TRBJ1-1; TRBD1 is a possible D gene (6 bases). This TCR was recovered from a woman aged 25 to 39 in good health and CMV-seropositive. CDR3 nucleotide sequence: TGTGCCAGCAGCGTAGTAGGGGGGGGAGGCACTGAAGCTTTCTTT. It translates to CASSVVGGGGTEAFF.